Listed below are T cell receptor beta chains from one sample, sequenced in a study of T cells in Graves' hyperthyroidism and ophthalmopathy. Each CDR3 protein is one row after TCRdb ran MiXCR on the multiplex PCR reads. The sample lists hundreds of thousands of distinct CDR3 sequences, roughly 37% seen once, with around 10% in the top ten. Sequencing used blood. The origin of the receptors is a man aged 18 to 30 with Graves' hyperthyroidism. Both conserved end residues are part of each CDR3. Each record gives: clone size, D gene, V gene, J gene, CDR3 DNA, CDR3 protein. D genes are given only for firm matches. Part of the rows lack a size; the others show once, few, many or a class for expanded clones.

>few|TRBD1|TRBV7-9|TRBJ2-2
TGTGCCAGCAGCCCACCGGGACAGACCGGGGAGCTGTTTTTT
CASSPPGQTGELFF
>NA|NA|TRBV11-2|TRBJ2-2
TGTGCCAGCACATCCCACGGCGGGGAGCTGTTTTTT
CASTSHGGELFF
>NA|NA|TRBV4-3|TRBJ2-7
TGCGCCAGCACCCCGAGTTGGGGGACCTCCTACGAGCAGTACTTC
CASTPSWGTSYEQYF
>NA|NA|TRBV2|TRBJ2-5
TGTGCCAGCAGCTCGGGTACCTTGGAAGAGACCCAGTACTTC
CASSSGTLEETQYF
>many|NA|TRBV19|TRBJ1-5
TGTGCCAGTAGTATCCCTGGGCAGGGCAATCAGCCCCAGCATTTT
CASSIPGQGNQPQHF
>many|NA|TRBV9|TRBJ1-1
TGTGCCAGCAGCGTAGCCCCCCGATGGGCTGAAGCTTTCTTT
CASSVAPRWAEAFF
>NA|TRBD1|TRBV12-3/TRBV12-4|TRBJ1-6
TGTGCCAGCAGCTCGACAGGGCAGGGGTCACCCCTCCACTTT
CASSSTGQGSPLHF
>many|NA|TRBV19|TRBJ1-1
TGTGCCAGTAGTGCGACAACGAACACTGAAGCTTTCTTT
CASSATTNTEAFF
>NA|NA|TRBV14|TRBJ1-2
TGTGCCGGCAGCCAAGGGTGGGCCGTCGGTAAAAACTATGGCTACACCTTC
CAGSQGWAVGKNYGYTF
>NA|NA|TRBV29-1|TRBJ2-7
TGCAGCCAAGTAGACTTAGGTTTCTCCTACGAGCAGTACTTC
CSQVDLGFSYEQYF
>NA|NA|TRBV9|TRBJ1-5
TGTGCCAGCAGCGTAGAGGGGAAACACAATCAGCCCCAGCATTTT
CASSVEGKHNQPQHF
>many|TRBD2|TRBV7-6|TRBJ2-7
TGTGCCAGCAGCCCGGGGACTAGCGGGGCCAGCCCCTACGAGCAGTACTTC
CASSPGTSGASPYEQYF
>few|TRBD1|TRBV6-5|TRBJ1-4
TGTGCCAGCAGTTACCGTGCTTCAGGGGGCGATGAAAAACTGTTTTTT
CASSYRASGGDEKLFF
>NA|NA|TRBV29-1|TRBJ1-3
TGCAGCGTGGCGGCGAGGGGCACCATATATTTT
CSVAARGTIYF
>NA|TRBD1|TRBV20-1|TRBJ1-1
TGCAGTGCTAGGAGCCCCAGGGGGACCACTGAAGCTTTCTTT
CSARSPRGTTEAFF
>many|NA|TRBV24-1|TRBJ2-2
TGTGCCACCAGTGAAGGGACTCCCCCAGGCGAGCTGTTTTTT
CATSEGTPPGELFF
>NA|NA|TRBV20-1|TRBJ1-2
TGCAGTGCTAGAGATAGTGGGAGTAACTATGGCTGCACCTTC
CSARDSGSNYGCTF
>NA|TRBD2|TRBV6-2/TRBV6-3|TRBJ2-7
TGTGCCAGCAGTTACTCCCGTCTAGCGGGACCTAGCTCCTACGAGCAGTACTTC
CASSYSRLAGPSSYEQYF
>few|NA|TRBV9|TRBJ2-7
TGTGCCAGCAGCTCAAGTCTTGGACAGTTTACCTACGAGCAGTACTTC
CASSSSLGQFTYEQYF
>many|NA|TRBV7-9|TRBJ1-1
TGTGCCAGCAGCGGACCGGGTGGTGGCACTGAAGCTTTCTTT
CASSGPGGGTEAFF
>many|NA|TRBV7-2|TRBJ1-6
TGTGCCAGCAGCGCACCAGGGTTTTCACCCCTCCACTTT
CASSAPGFSPLHF
>NA|NA|TRBV2|TRBJ1-4
TGTGCCAGCAGTGAAAGGGCAGCCACGATCGCAACTAATGAAAAACTGTTTTTT
CASSERAATIATNEKLFF
>NA|NA|TRBV15|TRBJ1-6
TGTGCCACCAGCAGAGTCTCACCCCTCCACTTT
CATSRVSPLHF
>few|NA|TRBV7-9|TRBJ1-1
TGTGCCAGCAGCGTATCTACAGGGATTGAAGCTTTCTTT
CASSVSTGIEAFF
>many|TRBD2|TRBV29-1|TRBJ2-7
TGCAGCGTCGTTAGCGGGGTAAACTACGAGCAGTACTTC
CSVVSGVNYEQYF
>many|NA|TRBV10-3|TRBJ2-6
TGTGCCATCACCCCAGTGTCCCTGAGCTCTGGGGCCAACGTCCTGACTTTC
CAITPVSLSSGANVLTF
>NA|TRBD1|TRBV29-1|TRBJ2-7
TGCAGCGTTCGGACAGGCTACACCGGGGACGAGCAGTACTTC
CSVRTGYTGDEQYF
>NA|NA|TRBV25-1|TRBJ2-2
NA
CASSEWGQGSTGELSW
>NA|TRBD1|TRBV20-1|TRBJ1-4
TGCAGTGCTAGAGTGACAGGGGGGTTGGCTAATGAAAAACTGTTTTTT
CSARVTGGLANEKLFF